Included here is one T cell receptor (beta chain) sequence, with context. The protocol was immunoSEQ multiplex PCR, while the TCRdb copy is restricted to in-frame clones and leaves out a portion. The sample lists fewer than 60,000 clones; over 80% were seen once. This sample was taken from a study of T cell changes during pregnancy in multiple sclerosis. V shed 3 bases and J shed 9 bases, with 8 bases lying between them. CDR3 size: 11 residues. Per the germline V gene, CDR1 is LNHDA and CDR2 is SQIVND (reference sequence). The receptor's source is a female donor with multiple sclerosis, enrolled in a pregnancy study. J is TRBJ1-1 and V is TRBV19; D uncertain. The material sequenced was CD4+ T cells from peripheral blood mononuclear cells, taken after pregnancy. This CDR3 is CASSIVQKAFF. CDR3 bases: TGTGCCAGTAGTATTGTACAGAAAGCTTTCTTT.